This TCR beta chain comes out of a study of T cells expressing NK-cell markers (dated by TCRdb to 2020 to 2021). Background for the entire study: Roughly 8 donors provided sorted CD3+CD56+NKG2C+, CD3+CD56+NKG2C- and CD3+CD56-NKG2C+ T-cell subsets, whose TCR beta-chain repertoires were profiled. Of the eight sequenced donors, seven were found to be HCMV-seropositive and one was found to be HCMV-seronegative. Randomly selected healthy volunteers, three men and five women, were used as the eight sequenced donors. Libraries were sequenced as 2 x 150 bp reads on Illumina HiSeq 2000/2500, MiSeq or NextSeq.

General study outcomes and caveats: In more than 5 donors, the dominant CD3+CD56+NKG2C+ clonotypes were found to rank among the top 10 CD8+ clonotypes and to make up 1.0-7.0% of CD8+ T cells. Those dominant clonotypes were again the most abundant among CD3+CD56-NKG2C+ cells in a handful of donors, at about 28.3-60.1%. Whether the expanded NKG2C-expressing T cell clones were specific for HCMV antigens was left unclear.

Concerning this clonotype itself: There is no known antigen for this receptor.

Including the terminal cysteine and phenylalanine, the CDR3 comprises 12 residues. No coding sequence is recorded. In the germline V gene, CDR1 corresponds to MNHEY and CDR2 to SVGAGI. HCMV-specific IgG was detected in serum with a commercial ELISA kit to determine HCMV serostatus. Peripheral blood mononuclear cells were isolated from blood by Ficoll density gradient centrifugation. The listed sequencing device is Illumina HiSeq 2000. The TCR beta cDNA libraries were made using 5'RACE template switching, a step that added both a universal primer site and unique molecular identifiers. cDNA synthesis was primed from the TCR beta constant segment and was followed by two successive PCR amplification steps. Per the authors' processing: MIGEC handled demultiplexing of the reads and grouping by UMI, while MiTCR was used to assemble and quantify clonotypes. To exclude erroneous sequences, only TCR cDNA sequences supported by at least two reads were retained. The tcR package was used for downstream repertoire analysis, with clonotypes matched between fractions based on CDR3 nucleotide sequence plus V segment. VDJmatch was used to annotate antigen specificity against VDJdb, with one amino acid substitution in CDR3 allowed. TCRdb reprocessed the reads into one record per CDR3 protein sequence, lacking DNA. TCRdb, not the original authors, processed these V and J calls. This sample's records show hundreds of thousands of distinct CDR3 sequences. The ten largest clones capture under 7.5% of the sample.

Sequenced sample: blood T cells: a sorted CD56 or NKG2C T cell subset, CD4+ or CD8+ T cells, or bulk PBMC T cells (not recorded which). The clonotype originates from a woman aged 18-70 years in good health. The sequence links TRBV6-5 to TRBJ1-1; TCRdb's D call of TRBD1 is untestable without DNA. The CDR3 region: CASSRLGTEAFF.